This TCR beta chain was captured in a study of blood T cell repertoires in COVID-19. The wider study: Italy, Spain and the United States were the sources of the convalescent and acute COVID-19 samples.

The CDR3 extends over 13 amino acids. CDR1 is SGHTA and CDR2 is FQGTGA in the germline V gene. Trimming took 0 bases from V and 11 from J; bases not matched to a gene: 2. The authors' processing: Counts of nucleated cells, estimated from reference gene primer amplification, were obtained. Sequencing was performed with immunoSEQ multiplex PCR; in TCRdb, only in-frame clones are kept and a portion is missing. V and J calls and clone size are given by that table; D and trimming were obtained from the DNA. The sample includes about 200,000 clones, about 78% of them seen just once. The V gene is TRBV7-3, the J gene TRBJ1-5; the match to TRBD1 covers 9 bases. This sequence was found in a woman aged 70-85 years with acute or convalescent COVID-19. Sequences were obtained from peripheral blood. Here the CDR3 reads CASSLTGQGSQHF. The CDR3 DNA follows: TGTGCCAGCAGCTTAACGGGACAGGGATCCCAGCATTTT.